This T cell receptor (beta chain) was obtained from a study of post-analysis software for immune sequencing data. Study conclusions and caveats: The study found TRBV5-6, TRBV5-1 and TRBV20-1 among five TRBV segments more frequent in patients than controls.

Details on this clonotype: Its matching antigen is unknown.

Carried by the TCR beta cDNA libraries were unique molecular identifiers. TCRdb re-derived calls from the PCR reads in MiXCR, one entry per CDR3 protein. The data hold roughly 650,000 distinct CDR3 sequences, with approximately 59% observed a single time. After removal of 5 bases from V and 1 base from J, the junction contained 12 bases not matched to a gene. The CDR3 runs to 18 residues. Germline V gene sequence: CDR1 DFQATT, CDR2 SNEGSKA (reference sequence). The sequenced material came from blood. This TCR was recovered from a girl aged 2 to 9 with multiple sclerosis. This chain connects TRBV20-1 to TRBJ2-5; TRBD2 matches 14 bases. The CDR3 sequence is CSAATSGGAREFQETQYF. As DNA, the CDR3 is TGCAGTGCTGCGACTAGCGGGGGGGCGAGGGAGTTCCAAGAGACCCAGTACTTC.